The entry that follows covers one T cell receptor (beta chain) sequence. This clonotype is categorized as large (0.1 to 1%). Its target antigen remains unknown. No per-base quality is available; no much larger clone lies one base away. These data originate in a study of MAIT cells during Salmonella Paratyphi A infection (TCRdb year 2017). Taken with the paper, the label for time point translates to: healthy control second sampling, 21 days after first. MAIT cells were defined as Valpha7.2+ CD161+ T cells and were identified and sorted by flow cytometry. The healthy adult controls were either laboratory volunteers or leukocyte cones from the national blood and transplant service. Between roughly 5,000 and 10,000 MAIT cells per sample were sorted directly into RNAqueous-Micro lysis buffer for RNA extraction. To check how stable the MAIT repertoire is, unchallenged healthy controls gave two samples spaced around 3 weeks apart. Lymphoprep gradient centrifugation was used to isolate peripheral blood mononuclear cells from blood samples and leukocyte cones. A BD FACSAria Fusion or BD FACSAria III sorter was used for cell sorting.

Library construction relied on 5' RACE. TCRbeta was amplified in two PCR rounds using Phusion High-Fidelity polymerase, and the primers carried sample-specific barcodes. TCRbeta libraries were generated by template-switch cDNA synthesis with SMARTScribe reverse transcriptase and a TRBC-specific primer. The barcoded samples were pooled and then prepared using the NEBNext Ultra DNA Library Prep Kit for Illumina. The libraries were sequenced on an Illumina MiSeq using the MiSeq reagent kit v2, 300 cycles. Turning to the authors' computational methods: Jemultiplexer demultiplexed the reads by barcode, and MiTCR with default parameters aligned the reads. Non-functional sequences were removed with VDJtools, and each clonotype was defined by its amino acid sequence, with frequencies calculated from the assigned sequence reads. The clonal space homeostasis analysis grouped clonotypes by frequency into over-represented (0.05-1), large, medium and small bins. Using fastp at Q25 and MiXCR, TCRdb reprocessed the public reads and kept productive beta chains. Records with the same CDR3 protein are collapsed into one entry carrying the most frequent genes and DNA. In this record, the V and J calls reflect TCRdb's handling and not the investigators' own analysis. For this sample the table gives several hundred distinct CDR3 sequences, of which about 42% were detected only once. About 57% of the sample lies in the top ten.

The paper as a whole reports these results and caveats: The availability of volunteer samples limited the sample sizes, but these sizes were considered adequate to detect differences between groups. More expansion or contraction among the top five MAIT clonotypes was shown in diagnosed volunteers than in healthy controls (0.53 versus 0.13), suggesting infection-driven repertoire reshaping. MAIT TRBV usage was found to be oligoclonal, with TRBV20 and TRBV6 favoured, and appeared to be unchanged by infection.

V is pared back by 0 bases and J by 0 bases, with 10 bases lying between the germline termini. Inclusive of the bounding cysteine and phenylalanine, the CDR3 is 16 residues long. The read is trimmed to its CDR3 DNA, 48 bases read in frame from base 1. CDR1 and CDR2 are drawn from the germline V gene: ENHRY, SYGVKD. The source material was MAIT cells from blood. The rearranged chain carries TRBV10-3 and TRBJ2-3; TRBD2 is perhaps the D gene, given 5 matching bases. This TCR was recovered from an adult in good health. The nucleotide sequence is TGTGCCATCAGTGAGTCGACTAATCCGAGCACAGATACGCAGTATTTT. It is translated as CAISESTNPSTDTQYF.